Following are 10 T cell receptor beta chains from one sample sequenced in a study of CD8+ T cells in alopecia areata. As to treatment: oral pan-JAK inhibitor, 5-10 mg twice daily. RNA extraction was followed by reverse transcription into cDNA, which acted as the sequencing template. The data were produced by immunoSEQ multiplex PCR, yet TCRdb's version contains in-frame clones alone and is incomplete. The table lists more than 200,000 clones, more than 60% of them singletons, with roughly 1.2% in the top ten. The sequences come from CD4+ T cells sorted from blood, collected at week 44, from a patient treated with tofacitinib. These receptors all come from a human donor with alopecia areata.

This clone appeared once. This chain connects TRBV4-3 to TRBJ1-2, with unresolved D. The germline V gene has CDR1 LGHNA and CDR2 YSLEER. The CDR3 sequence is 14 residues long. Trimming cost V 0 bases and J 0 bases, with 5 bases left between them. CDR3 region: CASSQDASNYGYTF. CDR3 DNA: TGCGCCAGCAGCCAAGATGCTTCTAACTATGGCTACACCTTC.

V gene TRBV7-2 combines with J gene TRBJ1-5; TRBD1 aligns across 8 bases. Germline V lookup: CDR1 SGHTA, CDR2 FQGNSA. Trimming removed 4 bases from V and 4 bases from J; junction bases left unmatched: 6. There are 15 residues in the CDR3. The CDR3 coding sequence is TGTGCCAGCAGCTCCGGACAGGGCTTGAATCAGCCCCAGCATTTT. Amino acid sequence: CASSSGQGLNQPQHF.

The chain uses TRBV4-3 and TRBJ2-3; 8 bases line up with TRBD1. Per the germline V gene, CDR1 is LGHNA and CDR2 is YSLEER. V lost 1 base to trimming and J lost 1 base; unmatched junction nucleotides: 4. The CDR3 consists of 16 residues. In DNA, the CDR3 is TGCGCCAGCAGCCAAGGCCAGGGGGCCGGCACAGATACGCAGTATTTT. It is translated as CASSQGQGAGTDTQYF.

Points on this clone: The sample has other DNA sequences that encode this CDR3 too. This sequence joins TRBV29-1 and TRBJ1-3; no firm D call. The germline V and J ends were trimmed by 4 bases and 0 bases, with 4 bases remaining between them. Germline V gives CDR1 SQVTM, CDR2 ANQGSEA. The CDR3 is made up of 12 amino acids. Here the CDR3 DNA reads TGCAGCGTTGGGATCTCTGGAAACACCATATATTTT. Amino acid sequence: CSVGISGNTIYF.

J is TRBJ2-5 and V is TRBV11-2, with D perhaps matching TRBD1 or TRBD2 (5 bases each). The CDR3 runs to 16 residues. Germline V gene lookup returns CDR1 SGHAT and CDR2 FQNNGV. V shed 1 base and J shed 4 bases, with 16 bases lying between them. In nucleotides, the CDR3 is TGTGCCAGCAGCTTAGTGAGGGGTGGTATGGGAGAGACCCAGTACTTC. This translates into CASSLVRGGMGETQYF. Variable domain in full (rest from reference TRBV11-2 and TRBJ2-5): EAGVAQSPRYKIIEKRQSVAFWCNPISGHATLYWYQQILGQGPKLLIQFQNNGVVDDSQLPKDRFSAERLKGVDSTLKIQPAKLEDSAVYLCASSLVRGGMGETQYFGPGTRLLVL.

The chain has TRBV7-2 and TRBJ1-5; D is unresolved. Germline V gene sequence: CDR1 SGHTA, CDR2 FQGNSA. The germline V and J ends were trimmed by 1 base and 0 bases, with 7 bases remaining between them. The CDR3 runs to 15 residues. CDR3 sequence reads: CASSLEGYSNQPQHF. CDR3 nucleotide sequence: TGTGCCAGCAGCTTAGAGGGATATAGCAATCAGCCCCAGCATTTT.

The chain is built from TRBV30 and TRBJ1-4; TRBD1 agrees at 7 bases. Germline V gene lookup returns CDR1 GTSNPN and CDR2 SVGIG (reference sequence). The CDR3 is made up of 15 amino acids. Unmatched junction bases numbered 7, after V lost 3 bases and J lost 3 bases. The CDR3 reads CAWSDNQGANEKLFF. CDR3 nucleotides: TGTGCCTGGAGCGATAACCAGGGGGCTAATGAAAAACTGTTTTTT.

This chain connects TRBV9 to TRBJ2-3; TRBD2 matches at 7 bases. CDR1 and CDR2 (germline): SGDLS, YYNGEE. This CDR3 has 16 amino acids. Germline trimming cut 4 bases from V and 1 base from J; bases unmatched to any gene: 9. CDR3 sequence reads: CASSPRWGGGTDTQYF. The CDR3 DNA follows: TGTGCCAGCAGCCCGAGGTGGGGGGGAGGCACAGATACGCAGTATTTT.

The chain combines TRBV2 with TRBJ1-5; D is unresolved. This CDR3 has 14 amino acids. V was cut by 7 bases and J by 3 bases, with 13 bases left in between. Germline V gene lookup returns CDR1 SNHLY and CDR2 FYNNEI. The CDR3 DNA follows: TGTGCCAGCAACTCGGGCAAATCCAATCAGCCCCAGCATTTT. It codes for CASNSGKSNQPQHF. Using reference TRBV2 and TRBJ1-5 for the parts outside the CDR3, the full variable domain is EPEVTQTPSHQVTQMGQEVILRCVPISNHLYFYWYRQILGQKVEFLVSFYNNEISEKSEIFDDQFSVERPDGSNFTLKIRSTKLEDSAMYFCASNSGKSNQPQHFGDGTRLSIL.

As DNA, the CDR3 is TGTGCCACCAGCCCAGGGAGGGGGTACGAGCAGTACTTC. Protein: CATSPGRGYEQYF. This sequence joins TRBV15 and TRBJ2-7, with D maybe TRBD2 (7 bases). Germline CDR1 reads LNHNV; CDR2 reads YYDKDF (reference sequence). The CDR3 has 13 residues. V shed 5 bases and J shed 4 bases, with 12 bases lying between them.